This T cell receptor (beta chain) was recorded in a study of blood T cells in healthy people across ages. Germline CDR1 reads ENHRY; CDR2 reads SYGVKD. V was clipped by 2 bases and J by 3 bases, with 11 bases between them. The CDR3 sequence is 14 residues long. A second PCR, run for 7 to 11 cycles, used a sample-barcoded 5' primer plus a J-beta primer mix. TCRdb passed the 5' RACE reads through MiXCR, listing each CDR3 protein once. The sample carries about 2 million distinct CDR3 sequences, less than 50% recorded once. A remark on this clonotype: Its antigen is still unknown.

The study, taken as a whole, reports: Strong correlation linked observed beta diversity and percent naive T cells.

The amount of total RNA extracted per sample was at least 6 micrograms. Source material: blood. The chain combines TRBV10-3 with TRBJ2-7, with D perhaps matching TRBD2 (5 bases). This TCR derives from a middle-aged woman in good health. The CDR3 DNA reads as TGTGCCATCAGTGAGAGCCGGGATGACTACGAGCAGTACTTC. Translated: CAISESRDDYEQYF.